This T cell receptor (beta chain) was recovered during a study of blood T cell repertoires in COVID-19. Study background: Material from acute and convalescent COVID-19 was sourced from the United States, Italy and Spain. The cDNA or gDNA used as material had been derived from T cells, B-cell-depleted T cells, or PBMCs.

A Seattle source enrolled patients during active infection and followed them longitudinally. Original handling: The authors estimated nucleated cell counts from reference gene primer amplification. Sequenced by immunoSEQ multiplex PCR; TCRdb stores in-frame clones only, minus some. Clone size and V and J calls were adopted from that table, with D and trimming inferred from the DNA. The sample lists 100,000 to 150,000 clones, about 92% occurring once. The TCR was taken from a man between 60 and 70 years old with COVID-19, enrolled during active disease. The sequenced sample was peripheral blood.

The CDR3 region has the DNA TGTGCCAGCAGTTTGGGGCTAGCGGAACCAGATACGCAGTATTTT. Amino acids: CASSLGLAEPDTQYF. The genes are TRBV27 and TRBJ2-3, with TRBD2 identical over 7 bases. Germline CDR1 and CDR2: MNHEY and SMNVEV (reference sequence). The CDR3 is 15 amino acids. V was clipped by 3 bases and J by 4 bases; unmatched bases: 7.